This passage covers 8 T cell receptor beta chains from one sample sequenced in a study of blood T cell repertoires in COVID-19. Profiling relied on immunoSEQ multiplex PCR, and the TCRdb table lists in-frame clones only, not all of them. The table lists nearly 25,000 clones, roughly 74% of them singletons. Sequenced sample: peripheral blood. These receptors were obtained from a man between 50 and 59 years old with COVID-19, enrolled during active disease.

As concerns this clone: One junction end disagrees with the germline gene, perhaps due to a read error. V gene TRBV7-7 combines with J gene TRBJ2-2; 8 bases agree with TRBD1. Germline loops: CDR1 SSHAT, CDR2 FNYEAQ (reference sequence). This CDR3 spans 16 amino acids. As DNA, the CDR3 is TGTGCTAGCAGCCCTCGGACAGGGTCGGGCACCGGGGAGCTGTTTTTT. Translating gives CASSPRTGSGTGELFF.

V and J are TRBV7-9 and TRBJ1-4; 9 bases match TRBD1. This CDR3 has 18 amino acids. Per germline, CDR1 SEHNR and CDR2 FQNEAQ (reference sequence). Trimming cost V 2 bases and J 4 bases; bases outside gene matches: 11. The CDR3 loop is CASSLPPTGTGINEKLFF. The CDR3 DNA is TGTGCCAGCAGCTTACCCCCGACCGGGACAGGGATTAATGAAAAACTGTTTTTT.

The J gene is TRBJ1-2, the V gene TRBV9; D unresolved. The CDR3 is 15 amino acids. V was clipped by 6 bases and J by 5 bases, with 20 bases between them. Germline lookup yields CDR1 SGDLS and CDR2 YYNGEE. CDR3 bases: TGTGCCAGCACCCGAGGAGGCCAAGGAGAATATGGCTACACCTTC. It encodes CASTRGGQGEYGYTF. Together with reference TRBV9 and TRBJ1-2, the CDR3 gives the full variable domain: DSGVTQTPKHLITATGQRVTLRCSPRSGDLSVYWYQQSLDQGLQFLIQYYNGEERAKGNILERFSAQQFPDLHSELNLSSLELGDSALYFCASTRGGQGEYGYTFGSGTRLTVV.

V and J are TRBV6-5 and TRBJ1-1; D is perhaps TRBD1 (5 bases). The CDR3 has 12 residues. Germline values: CDR1 MNHEY, CDR2 SVGAGI. With 6 bases removed from V and 4 bases from J, the gap between germline ends came to 9 bases. The CDR3 sequence: CASRAGTTEAFF. Here the CDR3 DNA reads TGTGCCAGCAGGGCGGGGACCACTGAAGCTTTCTTT.

This clone came up a few times. V gene TRBV6-2 or TRBV6-3 combines with J gene TRBJ2-7, with 9 bases that match TRBD2. The CDR3 consists of 15 residues. The V gene's germline CDR1 is MNHEY and CDR2 SVGEGT. With 6 bases clipped from V and 2 bases from J, the junction kept 8 bases outside the gene matches. The CDR3 DNA is TGTGCCAGCAGCTCCGAGGGCGGGAGGGCCTACGAGCAGTACTTC. Amino acids: CASSSEGGRAYEQYF.

The chain links TRBV10-3 to TRBJ2-7; 16 bases map to TRBD2. In germline, CDR1 is ENHRY, CDR2 SYGVKD. The ends lost 6 bases at V and 5 bases at J; junction bases unmatched: 4. This CDR3 region has 15 residues. In nucleotides, the CDR3 is TGTGCCATCAGCCAGGGACTAGCGGGAGGGGACGAGCAGTACTTC. Translated, it gives CAISQGLAGGDEQYF.

This chain uses TRBV19 with TRBJ1-2; 8 positions match TRBD1. Germline V CDR1 and CDR2: LNHDA, SQIVND (reference sequence). The CDR3 consists of 14 residues. The junction had 6 bases not matched to a gene; V was cut back by 6 bases and J by 3 bases. The chain's CDR3 is CASSGQGRDYGYTF. CDR3 coding DNA: TGTGCCAGTAGCGGACAGGGCCGTGACTATGGCTACACCTTC.

J is TRBJ1-2 and V is TRBV3-1 (or the pseudogene TRBV3-2), with 9 bases aligning to TRBD1. V trimming: 6 bases; J trimming: 8 bases; junction bases outside the gene matches: 10. Germline CDR1 and CDR2: LGHDT and YNNKEL (reference sequence). This CDR3 comprises 14 residues. This CDR3 is CASSRKQGAKGYTF. CDR3 nucleotides: TGTGCCAGCAGTCGAAAACAGGGGGCTAAAGGCTACACCTTC.